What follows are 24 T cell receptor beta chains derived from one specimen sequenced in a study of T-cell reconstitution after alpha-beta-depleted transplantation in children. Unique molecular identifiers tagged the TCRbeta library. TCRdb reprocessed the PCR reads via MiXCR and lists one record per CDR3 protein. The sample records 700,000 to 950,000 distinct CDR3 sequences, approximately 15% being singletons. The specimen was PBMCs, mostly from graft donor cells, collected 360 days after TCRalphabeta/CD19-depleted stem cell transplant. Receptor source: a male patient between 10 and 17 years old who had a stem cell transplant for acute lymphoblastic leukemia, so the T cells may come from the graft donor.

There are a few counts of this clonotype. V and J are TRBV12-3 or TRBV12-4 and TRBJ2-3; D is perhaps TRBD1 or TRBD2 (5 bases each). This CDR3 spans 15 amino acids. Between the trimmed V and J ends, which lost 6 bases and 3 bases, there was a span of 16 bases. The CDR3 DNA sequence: TGTGCCAGCAGAGCCGGGACGACCCAGACAGATACGCAGTATTTT. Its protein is CASRAGTTQTDTQYF.

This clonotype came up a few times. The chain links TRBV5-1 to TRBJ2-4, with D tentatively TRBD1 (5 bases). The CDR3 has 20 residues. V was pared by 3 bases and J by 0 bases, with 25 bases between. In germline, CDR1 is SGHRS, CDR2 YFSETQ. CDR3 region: CASSWSSGSVLGQAKNIQYF. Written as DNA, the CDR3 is TGCGCCAGCAGCTGGAGTTCAGGGTCGGTATTGGGCCAAGCCAAAAACATTCAGTACTTC.

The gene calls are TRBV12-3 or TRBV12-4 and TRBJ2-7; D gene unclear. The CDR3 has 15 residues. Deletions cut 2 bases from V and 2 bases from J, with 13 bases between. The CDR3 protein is CASSLSGVGTYEQYF. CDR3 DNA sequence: TGTGCCAGCAGTTTAAGTGGGGTAGGCACCTACGAGCAGTACTTC.

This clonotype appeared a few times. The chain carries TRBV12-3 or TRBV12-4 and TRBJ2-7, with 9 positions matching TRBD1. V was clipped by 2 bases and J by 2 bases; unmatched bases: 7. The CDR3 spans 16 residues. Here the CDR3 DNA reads TGTGCCAGCAGTTTAACGGCGGGACAGGGCCCCTACGAGCAGTACTTC. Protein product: CASSLTAGQGPYEQYF.

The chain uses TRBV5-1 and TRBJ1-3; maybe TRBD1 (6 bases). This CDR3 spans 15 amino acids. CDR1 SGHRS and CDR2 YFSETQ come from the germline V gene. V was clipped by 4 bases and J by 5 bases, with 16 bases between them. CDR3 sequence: CASSQNGGHRNTIYF. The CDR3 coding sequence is TGCGCCAGCAGCCAAAACGGGGGGCATCGAAACACCATATATTTT. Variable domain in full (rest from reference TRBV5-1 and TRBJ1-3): KAGVTQTPRYLIKTRGQQVTLSCSPISGHRSVSWYQQTPGQGLQFLFEYFSETQRNKGNFPGRFSGRQFSNSRSEMNVSTLELGDSALYLCASSQNGGHRNTIYFGEGSWLTVV.

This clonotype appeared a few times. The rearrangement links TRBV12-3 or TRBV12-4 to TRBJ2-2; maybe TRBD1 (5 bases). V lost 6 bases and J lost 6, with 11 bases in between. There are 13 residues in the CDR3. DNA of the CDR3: TGTGCCAGCAGGGGGCCCCTCGCCGGGGAGCTGTTTTTT. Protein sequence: CASRGPLAGELFF.

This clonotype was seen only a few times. The CDR3, as DNA: TGCAGTGCTAGGGAATGGGGCCGGGCAGATACGCAGTATTTT. It yields the protein CSAREWGRADTQYF. The chain has TRBV20-1 and TRBJ2-3, with a possible D match to TRBD1 (5 bases). The V end was cut by 3 bases, the J end by 4 bases, with 14 bases between. The germline V gene has CDR1 DFQATT and CDR2 SNEGSKA (reference sequence). There are 14 residues in the CDR3.

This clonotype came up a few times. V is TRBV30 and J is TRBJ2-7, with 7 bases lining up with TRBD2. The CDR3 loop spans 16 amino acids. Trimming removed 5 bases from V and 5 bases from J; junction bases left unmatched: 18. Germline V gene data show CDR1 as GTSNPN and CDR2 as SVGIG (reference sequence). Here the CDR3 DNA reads TGTGCCTGGGCTAGGTTGCCTTTCGGACTAGTCAACGAGCAGTACTTC. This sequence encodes CAWARLPFGLVNEQYF.

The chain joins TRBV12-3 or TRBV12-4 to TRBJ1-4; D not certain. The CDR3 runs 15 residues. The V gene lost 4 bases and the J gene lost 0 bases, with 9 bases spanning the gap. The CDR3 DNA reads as TGTGCCAGCAGTTCCCCCGGCTCAACTAATGAAAAACTGTTTTTT. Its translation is CASSSPGSTNEKLFF.

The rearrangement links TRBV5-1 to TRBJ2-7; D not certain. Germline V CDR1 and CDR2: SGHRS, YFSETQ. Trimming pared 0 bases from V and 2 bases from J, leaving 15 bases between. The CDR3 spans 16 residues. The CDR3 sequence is CASSLDTESFPYEQYF. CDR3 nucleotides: TGCGCCAGCAGCTTGGATACAGAATCATTCCCCTACGAGCAGTACTTC. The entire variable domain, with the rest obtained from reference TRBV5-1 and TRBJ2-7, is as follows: KAGVTQTPRYLIKTRGQQVTLSCSPISGHRSVSWYQQTPGQGLQFLFEYFSETQRNKGNFPGRFSGRQFSNSRSEMNVSTLELGDSALYLCASSLDTESFPYEQYFGPGTRLTVT.

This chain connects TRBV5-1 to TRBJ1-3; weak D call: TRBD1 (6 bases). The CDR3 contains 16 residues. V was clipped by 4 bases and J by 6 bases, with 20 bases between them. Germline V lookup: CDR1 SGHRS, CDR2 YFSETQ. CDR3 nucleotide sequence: TGCGCCAGCAGCGTAGGACAGTTGTTATTGGAAAACACCATATATTTT. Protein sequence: CASSVGQLLLENTIYF.

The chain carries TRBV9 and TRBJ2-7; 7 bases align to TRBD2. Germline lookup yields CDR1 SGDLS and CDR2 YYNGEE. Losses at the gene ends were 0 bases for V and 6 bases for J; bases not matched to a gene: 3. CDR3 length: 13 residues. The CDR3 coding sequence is TGTGCCAGCAGCGTAGGGGGAGGGACCGAGCAGTACTTC. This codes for CASSVGGGTEQYF.

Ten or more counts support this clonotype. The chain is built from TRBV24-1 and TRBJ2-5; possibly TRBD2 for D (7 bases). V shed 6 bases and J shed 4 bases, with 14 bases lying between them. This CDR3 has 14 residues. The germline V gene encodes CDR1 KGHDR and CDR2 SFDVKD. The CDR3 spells CATSRQGGGETQYF. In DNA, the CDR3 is TGTGCCACCAGTAGGCAGGGAGGGGGAGAGACCCAGTACTTC.

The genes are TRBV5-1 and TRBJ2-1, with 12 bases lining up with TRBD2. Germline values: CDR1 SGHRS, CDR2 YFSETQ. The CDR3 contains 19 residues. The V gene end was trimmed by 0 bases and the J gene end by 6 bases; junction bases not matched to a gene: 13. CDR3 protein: CASSLGKRLAGGFSNEQFF. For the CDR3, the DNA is TGCGCCAGCAGCTTGGGCAAGCGTCTAGCGGGAGGGTTCTCCAATGAGCAGTTCTTC.

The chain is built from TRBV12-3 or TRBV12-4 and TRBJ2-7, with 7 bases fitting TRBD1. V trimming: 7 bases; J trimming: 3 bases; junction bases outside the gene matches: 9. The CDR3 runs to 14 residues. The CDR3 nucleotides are TGTGCCAGCACCCAACAGGGGCCTTACTACGAGCAGTACTTC. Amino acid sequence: CASTQQGPYYEQYF.

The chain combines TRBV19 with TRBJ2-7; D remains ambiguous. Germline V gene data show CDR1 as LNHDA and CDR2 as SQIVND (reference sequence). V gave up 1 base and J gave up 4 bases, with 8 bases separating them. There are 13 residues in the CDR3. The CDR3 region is CASSIVQNYEQYF. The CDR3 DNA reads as TGTGCCAGTAGTATAGTCCAAAATTACGAGCAGTACTTC.

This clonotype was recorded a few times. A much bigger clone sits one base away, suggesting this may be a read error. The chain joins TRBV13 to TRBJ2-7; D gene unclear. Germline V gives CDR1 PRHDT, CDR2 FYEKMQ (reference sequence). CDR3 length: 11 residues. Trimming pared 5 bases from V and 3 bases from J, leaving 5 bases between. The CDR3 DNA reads TGTGCCAGCAGCGCCAACTACGAGCAGTACTTC. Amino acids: CASSANYEQYF. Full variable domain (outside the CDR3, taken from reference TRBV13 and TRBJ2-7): AAGVIQSPRHLIKEKRETATLKCYPIPRHDTVYWYQQGPGQDPQFLISFYEKMQSDKGSIPDRFSAQQFSDYHSELNMSSLELGDSALYFCASSANYEQYFGPGTRLTVT.

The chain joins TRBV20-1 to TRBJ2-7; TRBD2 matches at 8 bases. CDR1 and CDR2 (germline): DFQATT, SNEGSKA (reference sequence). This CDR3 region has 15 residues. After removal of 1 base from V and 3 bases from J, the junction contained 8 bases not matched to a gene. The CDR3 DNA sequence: TGCAGTGCTAGAGCGGAAGGGACTAGGGTCTACGAGCAGTACTTC. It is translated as CSARAEGTRVYEQYF.

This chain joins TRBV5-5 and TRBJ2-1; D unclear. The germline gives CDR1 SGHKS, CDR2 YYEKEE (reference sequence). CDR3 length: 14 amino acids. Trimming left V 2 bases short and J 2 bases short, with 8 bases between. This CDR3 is CASSLQRPYNEQFF. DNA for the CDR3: TGTGCCAGCAGCTTACAGAGACCCTACAATGAGCAGTTCTTC.

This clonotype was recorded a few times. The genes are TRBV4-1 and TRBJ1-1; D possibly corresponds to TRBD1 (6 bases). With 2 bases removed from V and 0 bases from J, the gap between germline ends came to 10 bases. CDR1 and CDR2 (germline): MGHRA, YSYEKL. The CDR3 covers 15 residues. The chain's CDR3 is CASSQPRDMNTEAFF. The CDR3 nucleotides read TGCGCCAGCAGCCAACCTCGGGACATGAACACTGAAGCTTTCTTT.

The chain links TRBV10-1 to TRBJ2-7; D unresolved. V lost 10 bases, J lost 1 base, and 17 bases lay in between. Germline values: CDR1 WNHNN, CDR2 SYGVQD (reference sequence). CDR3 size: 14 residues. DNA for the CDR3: TGCGCCACCCCGCCAGTGACCTCTTCCTACGAGCAGTACTTC. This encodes CATPPVTSSYEQYF.

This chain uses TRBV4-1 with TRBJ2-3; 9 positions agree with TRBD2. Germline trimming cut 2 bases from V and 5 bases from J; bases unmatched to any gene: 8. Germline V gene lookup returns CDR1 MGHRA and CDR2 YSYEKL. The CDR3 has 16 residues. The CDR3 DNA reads TGCGCCAGCAGCCAACTGGGACTAGCCCACCGAGATACGCAGTATTTT. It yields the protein CASSQLGLAHRDTQYF.

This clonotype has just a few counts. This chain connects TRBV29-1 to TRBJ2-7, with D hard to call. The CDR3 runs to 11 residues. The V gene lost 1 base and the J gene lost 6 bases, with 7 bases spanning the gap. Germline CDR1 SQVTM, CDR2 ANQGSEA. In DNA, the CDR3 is TGCAGCGTTGAAGGGCAAAGCGAGCAGTACTTC. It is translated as CSVEGQSEQYF.

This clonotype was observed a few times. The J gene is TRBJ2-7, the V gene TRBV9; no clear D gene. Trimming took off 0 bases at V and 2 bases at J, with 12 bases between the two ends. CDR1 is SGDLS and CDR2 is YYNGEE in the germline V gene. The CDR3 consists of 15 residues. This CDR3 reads CASSVGGNPTYEQYF. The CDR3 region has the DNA TGTGCCAGCAGCGTAGGTGGGAACCCAACCTACGAGCAGTACTTC.